The text below deals with one TCR beta chain. Its antigen is unknown. This entry belongs to a study of T cell repertoires in cytomegalovirus infection. A single record per CDR3 protein comes from TCRdb applying MiXCR to the reads. The table includes about 500,000 distinct CDR3 sequences, 25% to 35% detected once. The length of the CDR3 is 15 residues. Germline V gives CDR1 SGHVS, CDR2 FNYEAQ. Trimming took 3 bases from V and 6 from J, leaving 15 bases between them. This receptor was identified in a human donor in good health (CMV status not recorded). Some clones in this sample may be carry-over from other donors' samples. The source material was cultured PBMCs, sampled from culture after CMV antigen stimulation. This chain links TRBV7-6 with TRBJ2-1; no firm D call. CDR3 in amino acids: CASSLLRVLPNEQFF. In DNA, the CDR3 is TGTGCCAGCAGCTTGTTAAGGGTTCTCCCCAATGAGCAGTTCTTC. Together with reference TRBV7-6 and TRBJ2-1, the CDR3 gives the full variable domain: GAGVSQSPRYKVTKRGQDVALRCDPISGHVSLYWYRQALGQGPEFLTYFNYEAQQDKSGLPNDRFSAERPEGSISTLTIQRTEQRDSAMYRCASSLLRVLPNEQFFGPGTRLTVL.